This T cell receptor (beta chain) is drawn from a study of blood T cells in healthy people across ages. The authors ran a second PCR of about 6 to 11 cycles using a sample-barcoded 5' primer and a J-beta primer mix. Using its own MiXCR run on the 5' RACE reads, TCRdb lists one record per CDR3 protein. The sample includes fewer than 1,000,000 distinct CDR3 sequences, about 47% of them seen just once. V was pared by 5 bases and J by 6 bases, with 6 bases of the junction left unmatched. The CDR3 totals 15 residues. Germline CDR1 reads SNHLY; CDR2 reads FYNNEI. Sequenced material: blood. The chain recombines TRBV2 with TRBJ1-4; 10 nucleotides align to TRBD1. The source is a man older than 75 in good health. CDR3 sequence (DNA): TGTGCCAGCAGTTCCGACAGGGGGCGCGATGAAAAACTGTTTTTT. This sequence encodes CASSSDRGRDEKLFF.